The 18 T cell receptor beta chains listed next were all sequenced from one sample in a study of CD8 T cells in ankylosing spondylitis. Via MiXCR, TCRdb re-called the 5' RACE reads, giving one row per CDR3 protein. Seen here are a few hundred thousand distinct CDR3 sequences, 20% to 30% observed once, and the top ten hold approximately 0.61%. Sequencing was done on a sample of blood, either unsorted or a sorted T cell fraction (not recorded which). The receptor source for this set is a male donor with ankylosing spondylitis or in good health (not recorded which).

Ten or more counts support this clonotype. The rearrangement joins TRBV3-1 to TRBJ2-5, with 7 bases aligning to TRBD1. The junction had 3 bases not matched to a gene; V was cut back by 4 bases and J by 1 base. The CDR3 sequence is 14 residues long. Per germline, CDR1 LGHDT and CDR2 YNNKEL (reference sequence). CDR3 sequence reads: CASSPRTGQETQYF. CDR3 coding DNA: TGTGCCAGCAGCCCCCGGACAGGCCAAGAGACCCAGTACTTC.

The chain carries TRBV10-3 and TRBJ2-7; 10 bases line up with TRBD2. CDR3 length equals 13 residues. Trimming at V came to 8 bases and at J to 3 bases, leaving 4 bases not matched to a gene. In germline, CDR1 is ENHRY, CDR2 SYGVKD. The CDR3 DNA follows: TGTGCCATCGGGTCTAGCGGGGGCTACGAGCAGTACTTC. Its translation is CAIGSSGGYEQYF.

This clonotype was recorded many times. The V gene is TRBV28, the J gene TRBJ2-1, with 7 nucleotides matching TRBD1. V shed 5 bases and J 6 bases; nucleotides not matched to a gene: 7. The CDR3 runs to 14 residues. The germline V gene encodes CDR1 MDHEN and CDR2 SYDVKM. This CDR3 reads CASSLTHRGNEQFF. CDR3 DNA sequence: TGTGCCAGCAGTCTTACCCACAGGGGCAATGAGCAGTTCTTC. The complete variable domain, with remaining parts taken from reference TRBV28 and TRBJ2-1, reads DVKVTQSSRYLVKRTGEKVFLECVQDMDHENMFWYRQDPGLGLRLIYFSYDVKMKEKGDIPEGYSVSREKKERFSLILESASTNQTSMYLCASSLTHRGNEQFFGPGTRLTVL.

The CDR3: CAISESVETQYF. CDR3 sequence (DNA): TGTGCCATCAGTGAGTCGGTAGAGACCCAGTACTTC. The chain couples TRBV10-3 to TRBJ2-5, with unresolved D. The CDR3 sequence is 12 residues long. The ends were cut back, 0 bases at V and 4 bases at J, with 3 bases in the middle. CDR1 and CDR2 (germline): ENHRY, SYGVKD.

This clonotype came up many times. The rearrangement joins TRBV12-3 or TRBV12-4 to TRBJ2-7; 11 bases align to TRBD2. The CDR3 spans 15 residues. Germline trimming cut 6 bases from V and 3 bases from J; bases unmatched to any gene: 7. The CDR3 sequence: CASRYSGGDRYEQYF. CDR3 nucleotides: TGTGCCAGCAGATATAGCGGGGGGGATCGCTACGAGCAGTACTTC.

The sample holds many counts of this clonotype. CDR3 in amino acids: CASSLRSGADTEAFF. CDR3 nucleotide sequence: TGCGCCAGCAGCTTGCGTTCAGGGGCGGACACTGAAGCTTTCTTT. This sequence joins TRBV5-1 and TRBJ1-1; TRBD1 might be the D (6 bases). The V gene's germline CDR1 is SGHRS and CDR2 YFSETQ. Trimming stripped 1 base from V and 3 bases from J, with 13 bases between. The CDR3 covers 15 residues.

Ten or more counts support this clonotype. This chain connects TRBV28 to TRBJ2-1, with D possibly matching TRBD1 (5 bases). Trimming removed 5 bases at V and 4 bases at J, with 15 bases between. Germline V CDR1 and CDR2: MDHEN, SYDVKM. CDR3 size: 15 residues. The CDR3 reads CASSIQGMVYNEQFF. The CDR3 bases are TGTGCCAGCAGTATTCAGGGTATGGTTTACAATGAGCAGTTCTTC.

This clonotype came up many times. This chain links TRBV29-1 with TRBJ2-5; D gene uncertain. Trimming took 0 bases from V and 4 from J, leaving 12 bases between them. Germline CDR1 and CDR2: SQVTM and ANQGSEA. The CDR3 length is 14 residues. The CDR3 DNA follows: TGCAGCGTTGAAGATCCAACAGTGGGAGAGACCCAGTACTTC. Protein sequence: CSVEDPTVGETQYF.

Ten or more counts support this clonotype. The rearrangement links TRBV29-1 to TRBJ1-1; D is possibly TRBD1 (6 bases). V was shortened by 7 bases and J by 4 bases, with 16 bases between the two germline ends. Germline V lookup: CDR1 SQVTM, CDR2 ANQGSEA. This CDR3 region has 13 residues. The CDR3 reads CSGGAYLPTEAFF. As DNA, the CDR3 is TGCAGCGGGGGGGCGTACCTTCCCACTGAAGCTTTCTTT.

The chain carries TRBV12-3 or TRBV12-4 and TRBJ2-1; no clear D gene. Trimming took off 6 bases at V and 3 bases at J, with 6 bases between the two ends. This CDR3 has 12 residues. The CDR3 nucleotides read TGTGCCAGCAGCTCGGTCTACAATGAGCAGTTCTTC. Its protein product is CASSSVYNEQFF.

The chain employs TRBV27 and TRBJ2-4, with D possibly TRBD1 on 6 matching bases. This CDR3 is 13 amino acids long. V was clipped by 5 bases and J by 8 bases, with 13 bases between them. Germline values: CDR1 MNHEY, CDR2 SMNVEV (reference sequence). The CDR3: CASSARPGDIQYF. DNA of the CDR3: TGTGCCAGCAGTGCCCGGCCAGGGGACATTCAGTACTTC.

The sample holds many counts of this clonotype. This chain uses TRBV28 with TRBJ2-5; D unclear. V was clipped by 6 bases and J by 2 bases, with 7 bases between them. Germline CDR1 MDHEN, CDR2 SYDVKM. The CDR3 covers 12 residues. CDR3 residues: CASSPLQETQYF. The CDR3 nucleotides read TGTGCCAGCAGCCCCCTTCAAGAGACCCAGTACTTC.

This rearrangement joins TRBV20-1 to TRBJ2-3, with TRBD1 as a possible D gene (7 bases). The germline gives CDR1 DFQATT, CDR2 SNEGSKA (reference sequence). V lost 6 bases, J lost 0 bases, and 10 bases lay in between. The CDR3 spans 13 residues. In nucleotides, the CDR3 is TGCAGTGCCAGGGGGGCGAGCACAGATACGCAGTATTTT. It codes for CSARGASTDTQYF.

The chain carries TRBV12-3 or TRBV12-4 and TRBJ2-4, with D perhaps given as TRBD1 or TRBD2 (6 bases each). This CDR3 contains 18 residues. The V gene lost 4 bases and the J gene lost 1 base, with 20 bases spanning the gap. The CDR3 region has the DNA TGTGCCAGCAGTTATGGAGTGGGGGGCTACGAGGCCAAAAACATTCAGTACTTC. Protein product: CASSYGVGGYEAKNIQYF.

The chain is built from TRBV12-3 or TRBV12-4 and TRBJ1-3; possibly TRBD1 for D (6 bases). This CDR3 spans 16 amino acids. Trimming took 1 base from V and 3 from J, leaving 13 bases between them. This CDR3 is CASSLVGGLYGNTIYF. CDR3 sequence (DNA): TGTGCCAGCAGTTTAGTCGGGGGGCTTTATGGAAACACCATATATTTT.

CDR3 in DNA: TGTGCCACACAGGAGGGACAAGAGACCCAGTACTTC. Its translation: CATQEGQETQYF. The chain carries TRBV10-3 and TRBJ2-5; D is possibly TRBD2 (6 bases). In germline, CDR1 is ENHRY, CDR2 SYGVKD. The CDR3 sequence is 12 residues long. V lost 10 bases, J lost 2 bases, and 11 bases lay in between.

The table lists this clonotype with many counts. The V call is TRBV5-1, the J call TRBJ2-4, with 9 bases fitting TRBD1. Looked up from germline, CDR1 is SGHRS and CDR2 is YFSETQ. The CDR3 extends over 14 amino acids. V lost 5 bases, J lost 5 bases, and 5 bases stayed unmatched. In nucleotides, the CDR3 is TGCGCCAGCAGAACAGGGGGCGGCGAAAACATTCAGTACTTC. As protein: CASRTGGGENIQYF.

The sample holds many counts of this clonotype. The J gene is TRBJ2-1, the V gene TRBV28; the match to TRBD2 covers 7 bases. Germline-derived CDR1 and CDR2 are MDHEN and SYDVKM. Trimming cost V 7 bases and J 4 bases; bases outside gene matches: 10. The length of the CDR3 is 15 residues. In nucleotides, the CDR3 is TGTGCCAGCAAACCGAGCGGGGCCGCTTACAATGAGCAGTTCTTC. This translates into CASKPSGAAYNEQFF.